Listed here is a single T cell receptor beta chain. What it binds is not known. This entry is derived from a study of cytomegalovirus exposure and HLA in healthy donors. Looked up from germline, CDR1 is SGHVS and CDR2 is FQNEAQ. The CDR3 length is 14 residues. V was cut by 5 bases and J by 4 bases, with 11 bases left in between. Study outcomes and limitations: In vitro assays verified that a few CMV-associated chains recognized CMV antigens specifically. In an earlier analysis, most TCR beta V segments were productive about 87% or about 30% of the time. Rarity characterized most TCR sequences, yet some public TCRs appeared in many donors. It has been reported that TCR beta sequences accurately predicted the HLA-A and HLA-B alleles of most subjects.

Primers: 60 Vbeta forward and 13 Jbeta reverse. Sequenced by immunoSEQ multiplex PCR; TCRdb stores in-frame clones only, minus some. The data contain approximately 140,000 clones, around two thirds of them singletons. Source material: PBMCs. The source is a male donor in good health and CMV-seronegative. The chain combines TRBV7-8 with TRBJ2-2; D ambiguous. The CDR3 region is CASSPWAFTGELFF. CDR3 DNA sequence: TGTGCCAGCAGCCCATGGGCTTTCACCGGGGAGCTGTTTTTT.